This T cell receptor (beta chain) was identified in a study of Graves' ophthalmopathy and Graves' hyperthyroidism. About the study: Hyperthyroidism was considered stable when no ophthalmopathy appeared within 18 months of follow-up.

After removal of 8 bases from V and 4 bases from J, the junction contained 16 bases not matched to a gene. The CDR3 sequence is 16 residues long. Germline CDR1 and CDR2: SEHNR and FQNEAQ (reference sequence). Study-level findings and limits: This model predicted ophthalmopathy progression (sensitivity around 71%, specificity 72.22%). Blood was where most expanded thyroid clonotypes above 0.001 frequency also turned up.

About this clonotype: As yet, its antigen is unknown. A read error may be the cause here, since a much bigger clone is one base away.

Investigators amplified TCR beta CDR3 regions from RNA transcripts. First-round RT-PCR with HTBI primers preceded a second-round multiplex PCR. TCRdb recomputed calls from the multiplex PCR reads with MiXCR, one row per CDR3 protein. The table has 560,000 or so distinct CDR3 sequences, about 35% seen once; the top ten hold 3.5% to 5%. The sequenced material came from peripheral blood or thyroid tissue (not recorded which). The clonotype was recovered from an adult man with Graves' hyperthyroidism. The V and J genes are TRBV7-9 and TRBJ2-7; 8 nucleotides match TRBD1. The CDR3 loop reads CASGQDQQGARYEQYF. In DNA, the CDR3 is TGTGCCAGCGGCCAAGATCAGCAGGGGGCGAGGTACGAGCAGTACTTC. The full variable domain, in which reference TRBV7-9 and TRBJ2-7 provide the parts outside the CDR3, is DTGVSQNPRHKITKRGQNVTFRCDPISEHNRLYWYRQTLGQGPEFLTYFQNEAQLEKSRLLSDRFSAERPKGSFSTLEIQRTEQGDSAMYLCASGQDQQGARYEQYFGPGTRLTVT.